The rows below give T cell receptor beta chains drawn from one sample of a study of blood T cells in healthy people across ages. MiXCR, run by TCRdb on the 5' RACE reads, gives a single entry per CDR3 protein. The sample includes 750,000 to 1,000,000 distinct CDR3 sequences, approximately 32% of them seen just once. In addition, the sample was reused for a study of T cells of mothers and their children.

Sequencing input: blood. These receptors all stem from a woman in her forties in good health. Each CDR3 is given with its conserved first and last residue. The D gene is left open where the match is weak. Rows give clone size only sometimes, using once, few, many, or a class for an expanded clone.

d_call: TRBD2
v_call: TRBV11-2
j_call: TRBJ2-7
clone_size: many
cdr3_aa: CASSLGLAGWEQYF
cdr3_nt: TGTGCCAGCAGCCTGGGACTAGCGGGGTGGGAGCAGTACTTC

d_call: -
v_call: TRBV3-1
j_call: TRBJ1-1
clone_size: few
cdr3_aa: CASSQGYGGKTEAFF
cdr3_nt: TGTGCCAGCAGCCAAGGGTACGGGGGAAAGACTGAAGCTTTCTTT

d_call: -
v_call: TRBV28
j_call: TRBJ2-3
clone_size: -
cdr3_aa: CASSLGQQTDTQYF
cdr3_nt: TGTGCCAGCAGTTTAGGCCAGCAGACAGATACGCAGTATTTT

d_call: -
v_call: TRBV12-3/TRBV12-4
j_call: TRBJ2-2
clone_size: -
cdr3_aa: CASSFGTTNTGELFF
cdr3_nt: TGTGCCAGCAGTTTCGGGACGACGAACACCGGGGAGCTGTTTTTT

d_call: TRBD2
v_call: TRBV12-3/TRBV12-4
j_call: TRBJ2-5
clone_size: many
cdr3_aa: CASSSRGGAAQETQYF
cdr3_nt: TGTGCCAGCAGTTCCCGGGGGGGGGCAGCCCAAGAGACCCAGTACTTC

d_call: -
v_call: TRBV28
j_call: TRBJ1-6
clone_size: -
cdr3_aa: CASRAGRPGAPLHF
cdr3_nt: TGTGCCAGCAGAGCCGGCAGACCGGGGGCACCCCTCCACTTT

d_call: -
v_call: TRBV12-3/TRBV12-4
j_call: TRBJ1-1
clone_size: -
cdr3_aa: CASRIHSIDYTEAFF
cdr3_nt: TGTGCCAGCAGAATTCACAGCATAGACTACACTGAAGCTTTCTTT

d_call: TRBD2
v_call: TRBV3-1
j_call: TRBJ2-5
clone_size: many
cdr3_aa: CASSGTSGGPGETQYF
cdr3_nt: TGTGCCAGCAGCGGGACTAGCGGGGGGCCGGGGGAGACCCAGTACTTC

d_call: -
v_call: TRBV7-9
j_call: TRBJ2-7
clone_size: -
cdr3_aa: CASSLAAGYKYEQYF
cdr3_nt: TGTGCCAGCAGCTTAGCGGCAGGTTATAAGTACGAGCAGTACTTC

d_call: -
v_call: TRBV9
j_call: TRBJ2-5
clone_size: many
cdr3_aa: CASGDDSQETQYF
cdr3_nt: TGTGCCAGCGGTGATGATTCCCAAGAGACCCAGTACTTC

d_call: -
v_call: TRBV7-3
j_call: TRBJ2-7
clone_size: many
cdr3_aa: CASSLYAGPYEQYF
cdr3_nt: TGTGCCAGCAGCTTATATGCGGGTCCCTACGAGCAGTACTTC

d_call: -
v_call: TRBV25-1
j_call: TRBJ2-7
clone_size: -
cdr3_aa: CDSSDYEAGTKRYEQYF
cdr3_nt: TGTGACAGCAGTGATTATGAGGCAGGGACAAAACGCTACGAGCAGTACTTC

d_call: -
v_call: TRBV7-2
j_call: TRBJ2-3
clone_size: few
cdr3_aa: CASSAVGGGTDTQYF
cdr3_nt: TGTGCCAGCAGCGCGGTGGGGGGCGGCACAGATACGCAGTATTTT

d_call: -
v_call: TRBV7-2
j_call: TRBJ2-3
clone_size: -
cdr3_aa: CASTLILQPDTQYF
cdr3_nt: TGTGCCAGCACCTTAATATTACAGCCAGATACGCAGTATTTT

d_call: -
v_call: TRBV7-9
j_call: TRBJ1-1
clone_size: once
cdr3_aa: CASSFPFTGKLNTEAFF
cdr3_nt: TGTGCCAGCAGCTTCCCCTTTACAGGGAAATTGAACACTGAAGCTTTCTTT

d_call: -
v_call: TRBV28
j_call: TRBJ2-7
clone_size: many
cdr3_aa: CASSVTGTPYEQYF
cdr3_nt: TGTGCCAGCAGTGTAACCGGGACCCCCTACGAGCAGTACTTC

d_call: -
v_call: TRBV3-1
j_call: TRBJ2-7
clone_size: -
cdr3_aa: CASSQEDWGGSRTGEQYF
cdr3_nt: TGTGCCAGCAGCCAAGAAGATTGGGGTGGGAGCAGAACCGGCGAGCAGTACTTC

d_call: TRBD2
v_call: TRBV4-2
j_call: TRBJ2-3
clone_size: -
cdr3_aa: CASSPSIPGLAGGSTDTQYF
cdr3_nt: TGTGCCAGCAGCCCCTCAATCCCGGGACTAGCGGGGGGGAGCACAGATACGCAGTATTTT

d_call: -
v_call: TRBV28
j_call: TRBJ2-7
clone_size: few
cdr3_aa: CASRFQGGSSYEQYF
cdr3_nt: TGTGCCAGCAGATTTCAGGGGGGAAGCTCCTACGAGCAGTACTTC

d_call: -
v_call: TRBV19
j_call: TRBJ2-1
clone_size: -
cdr3_aa: CASSGLLSTLSYNEQFF
cdr3_nt: TGTGCCAGTAGCGGCCTATTATCTACCTTATCCTACAATGAGCAGTTCTTC

d_call: TRBD1
v_call: TRBV30
j_call: TRBJ1-6
clone_size: few
cdr3_aa: CAHGQGARNSPLHF
cdr3_nt: TGTGCCCACGGACAGGGGGCTCGTAATTCACCCCTCCACTTT

d_call: -
v_call: TRBV20-1
j_call: TRBJ1-6
clone_size: -
cdr3_aa: CSAGEGSVGGSPLHF
cdr3_nt: TGCAGTGCCGGAGAGGGTAGCGTAGGCGGGTCACCCCTCCACTTT

d_call: -
v_call: TRBV7-9
j_call: TRBJ2-1
clone_size: few
cdr3_aa: CASSSDPGNEQFF
cdr3_nt: TGTGCCAGCAGCTCTGACCCTGGGAATGAGCAGTTCTTC

d_call: TRBD2
v_call: TRBV13
j_call: TRBJ2-7
clone_size: -
cdr3_aa: CASSPGTRESHEQYF
cdr3_nt: TGTGCCAGCAGCCCAGGGACTAGGGAGAGTCACGAGCAGTACTTC

d_call: -
v_call: TRBV7-6
j_call: TRBJ1-2
clone_size: -
cdr3_aa: CASSLSSGAAINHDYTF
cdr3_nt: TGTGCCAGCAGCTTAAGTAGTGGCGCGGCTATCAACCATGACTACACCTTC

d_call: -
v_call: TRBV27
j_call: TRBJ2-3
clone_size: -
cdr3_aa: CASSTGWRATDTQYF
cdr3_nt: TGTGCCAGCAGCACAGGGTGGAGGGCCACAGATACGCAGTATTTT

d_call: TRBD1
v_call: TRBV3-1
j_call: TRBJ2-5
clone_size: -
cdr3_aa: CASSLFQGPRGYQETQYF
cdr3_nt: TGTGCCAGCAGCCTCTTCCAGGGACCCAGGGGGTACCAAGAGACCCAGTACTTC

d_call: -
v_call: TRBV27
j_call: TRBJ2-7
clone_size: -
cdr3_aa: CASSLEPGREAYEQYF
cdr3_nt: TGTGCCAGCAGTTTAGAGCCGGGGAGAGAGGCCTACGAGCAGTACTTC

d_call: -
v_call: TRBV11-2
j_call: TRBJ2-5
clone_size: -
cdr3_aa: CASSTSGVTQETQYF
cdr3_nt: TGTGCCAGCAGCACCTCCGGGGTTACCCAAGAGACCCAGTACTTC

d_call: TRBD1
v_call: TRBV12-3/TRBV12-4
j_call: TRBJ2-3
clone_size: -
cdr3_aa: CASSPRTGSTDMQYF
cdr3_nt: TGTGCCAGCAGTCCCCGGACAGGGAGCACAGATATGCAGTATTTT

d_call: -
v_call: TRBV15
j_call: TRBJ2-7
clone_size: many
cdr3_aa: CATRAAGTYEQYF
cdr3_nt: TGTGCCACCAGAGCGGCGGGGACCTACGAGCAGTACTTC

d_call: -
v_call: TRBV5-5
j_call: TRBJ1-1
clone_size: -
cdr3_aa: CASSLTPLGRMNTEAFF
cdr3_nt: TGTGCCAGCAGCTTAACCCCCCTAGGGCGCATGAACACTGAAGCTTTCTTT

d_call: -
v_call: TRBV7-2
j_call: TRBJ1-1
clone_size: -
cdr3_aa: CASKIGMNTEAFF
cdr3_nt: TGTGCCAGCAAGATAGGGATGAACACTGAAGCTTTCTTT

d_call: -
v_call: TRBV30
j_call: TRBJ2-1
clone_size: -
cdr3_aa: CARTAFNEQFF
cdr3_nt: TGTGCCCGGACCGCGTTCAATGAGCAGTTCTTC

d_call: TRBD1
v_call: TRBV7-9
j_call: TRBJ1-2
clone_size: many
cdr3_aa: CASSPRGQAGEGYTF
cdr3_nt: TGTGCCAGCAGCCCCCGTGGACAGGCCGGGGAGGGCTACACCTTC